This is a list of T cell receptor beta chains from one sample in a study of T cell responses to AZD1222 COVID-19 vaccine. Here immunoSEQ multiplex PCR was the method, and the copy in TCRdb shows in-frame clones only, minus some. The data contain 75,000 to 100,000 clones, 85% to 90% of them singletons. The sequencing here drew on peripheral blood, taken on day 0 of AZD1222 vaccination. Every receptor here comes from an adult in good health. The CDR3 runs from the conserved cysteine through the conserved F or W. A D gene is named only where the DNA matches it firmly. Part of the rows lack a size; the others show once, few, many or a class for expanded clones.

J gene: TRBJ1-6
D gene: TRBD1
clone size: .
V gene: TRBV5-4
CDR3 DNA: TGTGCCAGCAGCTTGACGGGGACAGGGACCCCCGAATCCTTTTCACCCCTCCACTTT
CDR3 protein: CASSLTGTGTPESFSPLHF

J gene: TRBJ1-2
D gene: .
clone size: .
V gene: TRBV3-1/TRBV3-2
CDR3 DNA: TGTGCCAGCAGCCAAACCAATCAAGCATATGGCTACACCTTC
CDR3 protein: CASSQTNQAYGYTF

J gene: TRBJ2-7
D gene: .
clone size: .
V gene: TRBV6-5
CDR3 DNA: TGTGCCAGCAGTTATAGGGCAGGTCCCTCCTACGAGCAGTACTTC
CDR3 protein: CASSYRAGPSYEQYF

J gene: TRBJ1-1
D gene: .
clone size: .
V gene: TRBV6-2/TRBV6-3
CDR3 DNA: TGTGCCAGCAGTTACAGCAGTACTGAAGCTTTCTTT
CDR3 protein: CASSYSSTEAFF

J gene: TRBJ1-5
D gene: .
clone size: .
V gene: TRBV28
CDR3 DNA: TGTGCCAGCAGTTTCTTGAAGGCGTATCAGCCCCAGCATTTT
CDR3 protein: CASSFLKAYQPQHF

J gene: TRBJ2-3
D gene: .
clone size: .
V gene: TRBV13
CDR3 DNA: TGTGCCAGCAGCTTAGTGGCTACAGCGGGCCCCTTCACAGATACGCAGTATTTT
CDR3 protein: CASSLVATAGPFTDTQYF

J gene: TRBJ2-7
D gene: .
clone size: .
V gene: TRBV28
CDR3 DNA: TGTGCCAGCAGTCAGGGGCCTAGGTACTACGAGCAGTACTTC
CDR3 protein: CASSQGPRYYEQYF

J gene: TRBJ1-6
D gene: TRBD1
clone size: .
V gene: TRBV5-1
CDR3 DNA: TGCGCCAGCAGCACAACGACAGGGGCTAATTCACCCCTCCACTTT
CDR3 protein: CASSTTTGANSPLHF

J gene: TRBJ2-1
D gene: .
clone size: .
V gene: TRBV2
CDR3 DNA: TGTGCCAGCAGTGGCGAGGCAGGGTTATACAATGAGCAGTTCTTC
CDR3 protein: CASSGEAGLYNEQFF

J gene: TRBJ1-2
D gene: .
clone size: .
V gene: TRBV7-9
CDR3 DNA: TGTGCCAGCAGCTTAGCGGAAGCAACTTCTAACTATGGCTACACCTTC
CDR3 protein: CASSLAEATSNYGYTF

J gene: TRBJ2-7
D gene: .
clone size: .
V gene: TRBV10-3
CDR3 DNA: TGTGCCATCAGTGGGGCACAATCCTACGAGCAGTACTTC
CDR3 protein: CAISGAQSYEQYF

J gene: TRBJ1-1
D gene: TRBD1
clone size: few
V gene: TRBV11-2
CDR3 DNA: TGTGCCAGCAGCCCAAAGGGGACAGGGGGCTTTGTAACTGAAGCTTTCTTT
CDR3 protein: CASSPKGTGGFVTEAFF

J gene: TRBJ1-2
D gene: .
clone size: .
V gene: TRBV6-1
CDR3 DNA: TGTGCCAGCAGTGAGGGCAGGGGAGGCACCTACACCTTC
CDR3 protein: CASSEGRGGTYTF

J gene: TRBJ2-1
D gene: TRBD2
clone size: .
V gene: TRBV13
CDR3 DNA: TGTGCCAGCAGCTTAGGGACTAGCGGTTACAATGAGCAGTTCTTC
CDR3 protein: CASSLGTSGYNEQFF

J gene: TRBJ2-3
D gene: TRBD2
clone size: .
V gene: TRBV6-5
CDR3 DNA: TGTGCCAGCAGGGCCCTAGCGGGCACAGATACGCAGTATTTT
CDR3 protein: CASRALAGTDTQYF

J gene: TRBJ1-4
D gene: TRBD1
clone size: .
V gene: TRBV5-4
CDR3 DNA: TGTGCCAGCAGCGCAGGGGGCGAGGATGAAAAACTGTTTTTT
CDR3 protein: CASSAGGEDEKLFF

J gene: TRBJ1-5
D gene: .
clone size: .
V gene: TRBV4-1
CDR3 DNA: TGCGCCAGCAGCCCCCGCGGATTGAGCCAGCCCCAGCATTTT
CDR3 protein: CASSPRGLSQPQHF

J gene: TRBJ1-2
D gene: TRBD1
clone size: .
V gene: TRBV6-5
CDR3 DNA: TGTGCCAGCAGTCGCGGGGACAGAATTAGTGTCTACACCTTC
CDR3 protein: CASSRGDRISVYTF

J gene: TRBJ2-3
D gene: .
clone size: few
V gene: TRBV5-6
CDR3 DNA: TGTGCCAGCAGCTTGGTTAGCGGCAGCACAGATACGCAGTATTTT
CDR3 protein: CASSLVSGSTDTQYF

J gene: TRBJ1-5
D gene: .
clone size: .
V gene: TRBV4-3
CDR3 DNA: TGCGCCAGCAGCCAACGACGGACAGCAAATCAGCCCCAGCATTTT
CDR3 protein: CASSQRRTANQPQHF

J gene: TRBJ2-3
D gene: .
clone size: .
V gene: TRBV4-2
CDR3 DNA: TGTGCCAGCAGCCAAGAGGACAGTAGCACAGATACGCAGTATTTT
CDR3 protein: CASSQEDSSTDTQYF

J gene: TRBJ2-7
D gene: .
clone size: once
V gene: TRBV2
CDR3 DNA: TGTGCCAGCATGCGATCGGAGAGCCACACCTACGAGCAGTACTTC
CDR3 protein: CASMRSESHTYEQYF

J gene: TRBJ2-3
D gene: TRBD2
clone size: .
V gene: TRBV5-1
CDR3 DNA: TGCGCCAGCAGCTTTATGACTAGCGGGAGTAGTACAGATACGCAGTATTTT
CDR3 protein: CASSFMTSGSSTDTQYF

J gene: TRBJ2-2
D gene: TRBD2
clone size: .
V gene: TRBV19
CDR3 DNA: TGTGCCAGCCAGGGACTAGCGGGAGGGGCGAACACCGGGGAGCTGTTTTTT
CDR3 protein: CASQGLAGGANTGELFF

J gene: TRBJ2-2
D gene: .
clone size: .
V gene: TRBV2
CDR3 DNA: TGTGCCAGCACCGAGGGGGGGCACGGCGGGGAGCTGTTTTTT
CDR3 protein: CASTEGGHGGELFF

J gene: TRBJ1-2
D gene: .
clone size: .
V gene: TRBV19
CDR3 DNA: TGTGCCAGTAGTATCACAGGCGGCTATGGCTACACCTTC
CDR3 protein: CASSITGGYGYTF

J gene: TRBJ2-1
D gene: TRBD2
clone size: .
V gene: TRBV19
CDR3 DNA: TGTGCCAGTAGTATCGCCCTCGGCGGGAGTAGTTCGTATGAGCAGTTCTTC
CDR3 protein: CASSIALGGSSSYEQFF